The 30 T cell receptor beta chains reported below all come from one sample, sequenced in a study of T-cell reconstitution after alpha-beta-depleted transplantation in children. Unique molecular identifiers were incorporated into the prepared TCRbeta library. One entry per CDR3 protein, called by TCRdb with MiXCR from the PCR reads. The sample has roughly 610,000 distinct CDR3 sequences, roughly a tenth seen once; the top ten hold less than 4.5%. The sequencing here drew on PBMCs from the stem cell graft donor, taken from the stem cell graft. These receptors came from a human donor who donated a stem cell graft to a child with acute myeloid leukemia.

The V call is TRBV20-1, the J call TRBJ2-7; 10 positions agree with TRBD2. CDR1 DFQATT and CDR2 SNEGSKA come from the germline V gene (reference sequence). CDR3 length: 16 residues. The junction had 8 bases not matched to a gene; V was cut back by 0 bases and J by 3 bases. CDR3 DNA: TGCAGTGCTAGAGATCTCTGGCTAGCGGGAGTCTACGAGCAGTACTTC. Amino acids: CSARDLWLAGVYEQYF.

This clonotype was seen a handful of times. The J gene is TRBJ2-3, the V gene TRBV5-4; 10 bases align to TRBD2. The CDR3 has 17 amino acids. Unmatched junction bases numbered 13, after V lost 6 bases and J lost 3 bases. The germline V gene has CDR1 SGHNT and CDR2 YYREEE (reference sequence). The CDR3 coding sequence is TGTGCCAGCACCTCCAGGGCTAGCGGGAGACAAACAGATACGCAGTATTTT. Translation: CASTSRASGRQTDTQYF. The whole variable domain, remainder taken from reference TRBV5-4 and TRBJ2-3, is ETGVTQSPTHLIKTRGQQVTLRCSSQSGHNTVSWYQQALGQGPQFIFQYYREEENGRGNFPPRFSGLQFPNYSSELNVNALELDDSALYLCASTSRASGRQTDTQYFGPGTRLTVL.

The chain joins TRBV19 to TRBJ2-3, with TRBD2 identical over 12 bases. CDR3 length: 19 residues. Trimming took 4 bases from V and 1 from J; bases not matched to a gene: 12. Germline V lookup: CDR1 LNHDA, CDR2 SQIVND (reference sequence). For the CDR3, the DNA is TGTGCCAGTAGTACCCCACTAGCGGGAGGACTGTGGGGCACAGATACGCAGTATTTT. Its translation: CASSTPLAGGLWGTDTQYF.

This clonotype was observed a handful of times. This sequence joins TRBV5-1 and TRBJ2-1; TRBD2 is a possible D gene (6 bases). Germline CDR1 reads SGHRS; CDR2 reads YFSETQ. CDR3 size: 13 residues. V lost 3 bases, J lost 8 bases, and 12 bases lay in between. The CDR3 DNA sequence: TGCGCCAGCAGCTCCCGACTAGAGGATGAGCAGTTCTTC. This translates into CASSSRLEDEQFF. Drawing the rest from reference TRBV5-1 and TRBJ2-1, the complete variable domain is KAGVTQTPRYLIKTRGQQVTLSCSPISGHRSVSWYQQTPGQGLQFLFEYFSETQRNKGNFPGRFSGRQFSNSRSEMNVSTLELGDSALYLCASSSRLEDEQFFGPGTRLTVL.

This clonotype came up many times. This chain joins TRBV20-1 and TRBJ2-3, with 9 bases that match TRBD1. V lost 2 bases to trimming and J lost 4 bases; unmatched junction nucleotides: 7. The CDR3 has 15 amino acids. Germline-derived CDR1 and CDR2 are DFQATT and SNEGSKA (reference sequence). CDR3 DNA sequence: TGCAGTGCTAGAAGACCAGGGACAGGGTCAGATACGCAGTATTTT. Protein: CSARRPGTGSDTQYF.

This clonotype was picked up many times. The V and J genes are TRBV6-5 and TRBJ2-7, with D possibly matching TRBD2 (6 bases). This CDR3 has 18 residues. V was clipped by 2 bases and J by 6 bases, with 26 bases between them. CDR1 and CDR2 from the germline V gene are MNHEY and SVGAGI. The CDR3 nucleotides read TGTGCCAGCAGTTACGGGCCTGAACGGGACTCAGGGTACTGCGAGCAGTACTTC. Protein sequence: CASSYGPERDSGYCEQYF.

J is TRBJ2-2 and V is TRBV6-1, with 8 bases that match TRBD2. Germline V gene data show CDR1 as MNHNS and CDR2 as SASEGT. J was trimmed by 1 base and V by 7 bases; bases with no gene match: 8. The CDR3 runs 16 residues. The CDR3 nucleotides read TGTGCCAGCATCACCCGGGAGGGGTTGAACACCGGGGAGCTGTTTTTT. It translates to CASITREGLNTGELFF.

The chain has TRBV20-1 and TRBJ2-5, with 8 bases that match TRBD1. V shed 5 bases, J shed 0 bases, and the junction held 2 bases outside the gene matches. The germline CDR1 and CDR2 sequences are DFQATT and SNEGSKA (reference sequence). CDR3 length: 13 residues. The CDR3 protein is CSALDRDQETQYF. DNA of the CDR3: TGCAGTGCTTTGGACAGGGACCAAGAGACCCAGTACTTC.

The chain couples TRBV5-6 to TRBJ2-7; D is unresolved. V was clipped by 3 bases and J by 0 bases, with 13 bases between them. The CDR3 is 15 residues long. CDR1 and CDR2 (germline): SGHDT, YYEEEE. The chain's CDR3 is CASSYGVAGSYEQYF. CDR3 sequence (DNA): TGTGCCAGCAGCTACGGTGTGGCAGGCTCCTACGAGCAGTACTTC.

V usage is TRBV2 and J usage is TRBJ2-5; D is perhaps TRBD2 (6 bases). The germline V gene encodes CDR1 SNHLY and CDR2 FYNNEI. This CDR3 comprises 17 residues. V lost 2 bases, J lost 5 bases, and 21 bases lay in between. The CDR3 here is CASSERGASRAGETQYF. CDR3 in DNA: TGTGCCAGCAGTGAACGCGGGGCTTCCCGGGCGGGTGAGACCCAGTACTTC.

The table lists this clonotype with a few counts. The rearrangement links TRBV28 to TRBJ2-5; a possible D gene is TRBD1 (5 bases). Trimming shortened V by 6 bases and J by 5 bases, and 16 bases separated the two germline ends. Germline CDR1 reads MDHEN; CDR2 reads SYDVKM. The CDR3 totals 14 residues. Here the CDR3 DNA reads TGTGCCAGCAGAGATGGGGCGTCGAGGGAGACCCAGTACTTC. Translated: CASRDGASRETQYF.

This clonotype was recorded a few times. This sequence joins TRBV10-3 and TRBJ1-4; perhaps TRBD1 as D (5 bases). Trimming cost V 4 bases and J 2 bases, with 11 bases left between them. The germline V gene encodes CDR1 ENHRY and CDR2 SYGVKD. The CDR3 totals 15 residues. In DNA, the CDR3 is TGTGCCATCAGTGCGCGAGGGACTACTAATGAAAAACTGTTTTTT. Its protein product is CAISARGTTNEKLFF.

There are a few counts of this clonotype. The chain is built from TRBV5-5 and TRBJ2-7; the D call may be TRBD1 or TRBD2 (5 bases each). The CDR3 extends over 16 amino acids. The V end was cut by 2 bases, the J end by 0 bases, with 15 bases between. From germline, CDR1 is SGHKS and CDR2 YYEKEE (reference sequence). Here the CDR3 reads CASSLPGRKSSYEQYF. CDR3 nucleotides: TGTGCCAGCAGCTTACCGGGACGGAAAAGCTCCTACGAGCAGTACTTC.

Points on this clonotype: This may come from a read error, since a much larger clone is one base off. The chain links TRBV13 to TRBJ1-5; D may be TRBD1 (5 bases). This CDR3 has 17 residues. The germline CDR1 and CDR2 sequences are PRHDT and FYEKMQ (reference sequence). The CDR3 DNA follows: TGTGCCATCAGCTTGGGGCAGGTGAGGTTAAACAATCAGCCCCAGCATTTT. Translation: CAISLGQVRLNNQPQHF.

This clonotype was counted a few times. CDR3 sequence reads: CASIRTSGRAGADTQYF. CDR3 nucleotide sequence: TGTGCCAGCATCCGGACTAGCGGGAGGGCCGGGGCAGATACGCAGTATTTT. This chain joins TRBV12-3 or TRBV12-4 and TRBJ2-3; 15 positions agree with TRBD2. CDR3 length: 17 amino acids. With 7 bases clipped from V and 4 bases from J, the junction kept 9 bases outside the gene matches.

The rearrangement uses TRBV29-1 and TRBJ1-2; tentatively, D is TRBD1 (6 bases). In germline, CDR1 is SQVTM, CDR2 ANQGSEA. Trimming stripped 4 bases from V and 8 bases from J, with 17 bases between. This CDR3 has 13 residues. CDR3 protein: CSVVARTGYGYTF. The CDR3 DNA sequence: TGCAGCGTTGTGGCTCGTACAGGGTACGGCTACACCTTC.

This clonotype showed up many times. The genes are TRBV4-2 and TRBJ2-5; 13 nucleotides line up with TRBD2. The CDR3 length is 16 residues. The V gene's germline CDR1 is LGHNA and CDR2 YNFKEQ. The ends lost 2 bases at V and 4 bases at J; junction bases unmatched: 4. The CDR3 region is CASSQFTSGRGETQYF. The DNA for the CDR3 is TGTGCCAGCAGCCAATTCACTAGCGGGAGGGGAGAGACCCAGTACTTC.

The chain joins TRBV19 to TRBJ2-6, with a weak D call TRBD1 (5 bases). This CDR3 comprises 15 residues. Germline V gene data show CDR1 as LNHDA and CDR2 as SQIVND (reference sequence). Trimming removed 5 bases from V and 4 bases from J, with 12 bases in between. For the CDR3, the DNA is TGTGCCAGTAGTCAAGGGGCGCGCGGGGCCAACGTCCTGACTTTC. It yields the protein CASSQGARGANVLTF. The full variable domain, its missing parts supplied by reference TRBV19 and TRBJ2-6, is DGGITQSPKYLFRKEGQNVTLSCEQNLNHDAMYWYRQDPGQGLRLIYYSQIVNDFQKGDIAEGYSVSREKKESFPLTVTSAQKNPTAFYLCASSQGARGANVLTFGAGSRLTVL.

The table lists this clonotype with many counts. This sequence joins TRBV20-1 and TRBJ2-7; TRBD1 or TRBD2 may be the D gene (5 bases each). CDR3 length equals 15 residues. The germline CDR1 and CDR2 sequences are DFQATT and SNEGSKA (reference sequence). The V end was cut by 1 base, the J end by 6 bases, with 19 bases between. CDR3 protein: CSARGLRDPRGEQYF. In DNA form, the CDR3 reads TGCAGTGCTAGAGGTCTCCGGGACCCACGAGGCGAGCAGTACTTC.

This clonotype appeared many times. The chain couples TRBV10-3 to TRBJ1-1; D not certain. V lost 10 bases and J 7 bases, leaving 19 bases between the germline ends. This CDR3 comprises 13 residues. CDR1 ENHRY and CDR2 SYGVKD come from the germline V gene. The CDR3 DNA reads TGTGCCAACAGCGAGAACCGGGTGGGTGAAGCTTTCTTT. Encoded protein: CANSENRVGEAFF.

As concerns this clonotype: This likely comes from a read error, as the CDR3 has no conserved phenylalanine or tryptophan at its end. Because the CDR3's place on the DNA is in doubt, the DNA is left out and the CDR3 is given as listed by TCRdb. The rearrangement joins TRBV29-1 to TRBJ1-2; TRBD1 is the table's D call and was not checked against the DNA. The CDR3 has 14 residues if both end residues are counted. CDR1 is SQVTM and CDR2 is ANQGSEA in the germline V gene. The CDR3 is CSVVAGASNYGYTC.

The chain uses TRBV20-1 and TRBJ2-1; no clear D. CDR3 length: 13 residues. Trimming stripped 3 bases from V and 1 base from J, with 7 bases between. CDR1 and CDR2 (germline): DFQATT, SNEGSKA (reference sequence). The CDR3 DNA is TGCAGTGCTAGGTCTGATTCCTACAATGAGCAGTTCTTC. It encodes CSARSDSYNEQFF.

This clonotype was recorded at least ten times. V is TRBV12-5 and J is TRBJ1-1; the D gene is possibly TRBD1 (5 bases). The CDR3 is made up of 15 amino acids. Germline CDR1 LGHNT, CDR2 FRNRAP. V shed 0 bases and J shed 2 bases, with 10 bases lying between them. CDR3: CASGLVQGTNTEAFF. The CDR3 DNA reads TGTGCTAGTGGTTTGGTACAAGGGACCAACACTGAAGCTTTCTTT.

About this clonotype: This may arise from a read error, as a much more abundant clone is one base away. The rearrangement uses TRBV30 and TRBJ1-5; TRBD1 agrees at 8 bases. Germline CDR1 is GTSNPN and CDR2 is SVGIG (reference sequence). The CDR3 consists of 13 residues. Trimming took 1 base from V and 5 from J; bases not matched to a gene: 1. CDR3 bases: TGTGCCTGGAGTGGACAGGGGTATCAGCCCCAGCATTTT. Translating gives CAWSGQGYQPQHF.

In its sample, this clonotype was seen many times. CDR3 region: CASSHGTGKPTYEQYF. The CDR3 DNA reads as TGTGCCAGCAGCCATGGGACGGGTAAGCCTACCTACGAGCAGTACTTC. The rearrangement uses TRBV28 and TRBJ2-7; D may correspond to TRBD1 or TRBD2 (5 bases each). Per germline, CDR1 MDHEN and CDR2 SYDVKM. This CDR3 region has 16 residues. V lost 6 bases and J 2 bases, leaving 20 bases between the germline ends.

Here the CDR3 reads CASSQDRIPGELFF. DNA for the CDR3: TGTGCCAGCAGCCAAGATAGAATCCCCGGGGAGCTGTTTTTT. The chain joins TRBV4-2 to TRBJ2-2; D not certain. Looked up from germline, CDR1 is LGHNA and CDR2 is YNFKEQ. CDR3 length: 14 residues. V was pared by 0 bases and J by 6 bases, with 8 bases between.

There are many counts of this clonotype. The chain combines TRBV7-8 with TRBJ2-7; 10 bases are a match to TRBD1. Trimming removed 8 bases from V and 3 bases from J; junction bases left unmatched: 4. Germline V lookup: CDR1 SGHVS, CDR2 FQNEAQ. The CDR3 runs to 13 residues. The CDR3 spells CASGRDRGYEQYF. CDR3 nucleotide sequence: TGTGCCAGCGGAAGGGACAGGGGCTACGAGCAGTACTTC.

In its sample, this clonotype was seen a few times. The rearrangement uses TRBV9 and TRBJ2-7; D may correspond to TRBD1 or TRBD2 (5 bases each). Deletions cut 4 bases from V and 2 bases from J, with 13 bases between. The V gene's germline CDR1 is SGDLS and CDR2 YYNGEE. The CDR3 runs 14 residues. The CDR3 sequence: CASSPRDAAYEQYF. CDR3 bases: TGTGCCAGCAGCCCTCGGGACGCGGCCTACGAGCAGTACTTC. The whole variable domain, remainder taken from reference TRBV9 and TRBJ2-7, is DSGVTQTPKHLITATGQRVTLRCSPRSGDLSVYWYQQSLDQGLQFLIQYYNGEERAKGNILERFSAQQFPDLHSELNLSSLELGDSALYFCASSPRDAAYEQYFGPGTRLTVT.

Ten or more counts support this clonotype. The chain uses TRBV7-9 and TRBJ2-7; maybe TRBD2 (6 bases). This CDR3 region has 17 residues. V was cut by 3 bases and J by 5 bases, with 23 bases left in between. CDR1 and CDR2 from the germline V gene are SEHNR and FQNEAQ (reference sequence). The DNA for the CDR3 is TGTGCCAGCAGCTTTCCGGGACTTACTTCTTTTTCGAACGAGCAGTACTTC. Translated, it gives CASSFPGLTSFSNEQYF.

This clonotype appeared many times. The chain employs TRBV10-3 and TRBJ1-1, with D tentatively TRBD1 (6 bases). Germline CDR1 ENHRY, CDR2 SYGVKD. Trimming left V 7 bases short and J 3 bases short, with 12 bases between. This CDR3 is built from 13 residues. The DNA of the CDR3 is TGTGCCATCAAGGCAGGGGAGGACACTGAAGCTTTCTTT. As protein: CAIKAGEDTEAFF.